This T cell receptor (beta chain) was recorded in a study of brain T cells in children with intractable seizures. Study-wide points: Pre- and post-surgery blood differed in depth, so pre-surgery absences may be undersampling.

With regard to this clone: Antigen unknown.

The CDR3 sequence is 18 residues long. CDR1 is SGHVS, CDR2 FNYEAQ, per germline. Trimming removed 5 bases at V and 0 bases at J, with 20 bases between. Time point here: blood from clinic visit 5 months post-surgery; TSC patient then seizure free. Only in-frame clones appear in the TCRdb table, and some are missing; sequencing was by immunoSEQ multiplex PCR. This table holds around 340,000 clones, about 93% found once. The genes are TRBV7-6 and TRBJ2-1; D is possibly TRBD2 (5 bases). This sequence was found in a boy under two years old with tuberous sclerosis and intractable seizures. This sample comprised peripheral blood, obtained about 5 months after surgery. CDR3 in amino acids: CASSRPSGLPSSYNEQFF. CDR3 sequence (DNA): TGTGCCAGCAGCAGACCAAGCGGTCTCCCAAGCTCCTACAATGAGCAGTTCTTC.